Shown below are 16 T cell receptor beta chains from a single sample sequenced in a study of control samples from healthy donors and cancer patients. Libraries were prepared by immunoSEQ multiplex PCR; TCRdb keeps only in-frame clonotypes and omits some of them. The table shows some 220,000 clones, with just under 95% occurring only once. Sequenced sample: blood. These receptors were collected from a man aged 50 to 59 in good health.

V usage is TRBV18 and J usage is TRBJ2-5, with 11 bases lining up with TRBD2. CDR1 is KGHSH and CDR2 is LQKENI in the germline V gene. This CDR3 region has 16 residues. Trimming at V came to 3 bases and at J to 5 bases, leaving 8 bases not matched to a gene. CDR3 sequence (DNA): TGTGCCAGCTCACCGTCTAGCGGGGGGTCGACGGAGACCCAGTACTTC. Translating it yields CASSPSSGGSTETQYF.

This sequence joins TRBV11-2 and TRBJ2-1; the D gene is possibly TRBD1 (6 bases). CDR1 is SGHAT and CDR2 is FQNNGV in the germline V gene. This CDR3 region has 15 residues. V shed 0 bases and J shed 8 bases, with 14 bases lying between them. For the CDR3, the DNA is TGTGCCAGCAGCTTAGATAGGGACATTTCGGATGAGCAGTTCTTC. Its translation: CASSLDRDISDEQFF. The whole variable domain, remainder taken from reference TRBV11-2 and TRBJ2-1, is EAGVAQSPRYKIIEKRQSVAFWCNPISGHATLYWYQQILGQGPKLLIQFQNNGVVDDSQLPKDRFSAERLKGVDSTLKIQPAKLEDSAVYLCASSLDRDISDEQFFGPGTRLTVL.

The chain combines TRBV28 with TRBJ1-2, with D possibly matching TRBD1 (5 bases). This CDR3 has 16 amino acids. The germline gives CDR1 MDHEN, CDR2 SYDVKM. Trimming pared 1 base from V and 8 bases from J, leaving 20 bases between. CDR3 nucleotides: TGTGCCAGCAGTTTATTAATAAGCCAGGGAGGTCGGGGCTACACCTTC. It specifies CASSLLISQGGRGYTF.

The DNA for the CDR3 is TGTGCCAGCAGGGACCGGGACAGGGTCTATGGCTACACCTTC. It yields the protein CASRDRDRVYGYTF. The chain joins TRBV6-5 to TRBJ1-2; TRBD1 matches 9 bases. The V and J ends lost 6 bases and 4 bases, in that order; junction bases with no gene match: 6. The germline V gene encodes CDR1 MNHEY and CDR2 SVGAGI. This CDR3 has 14 amino acids.

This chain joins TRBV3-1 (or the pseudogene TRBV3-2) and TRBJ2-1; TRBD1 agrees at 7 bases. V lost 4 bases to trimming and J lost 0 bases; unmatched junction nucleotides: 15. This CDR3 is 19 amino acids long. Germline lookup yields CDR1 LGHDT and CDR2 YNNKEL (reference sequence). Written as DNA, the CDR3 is TGTGCCAGCAGCCCAAGGCTCGGACAGGACCTTAGCTCCTACAATGAGCAGTTCTTC. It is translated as CASSPRLGQDLSSYNEQFF.

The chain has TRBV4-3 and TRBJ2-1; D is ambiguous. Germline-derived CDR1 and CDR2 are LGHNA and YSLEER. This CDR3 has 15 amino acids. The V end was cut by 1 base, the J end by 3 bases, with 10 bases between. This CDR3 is CASSQGPGDYNEQFF. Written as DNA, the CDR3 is TGCGCCAGCAGCCAAGGTCCCGGAGACTACAATGAGCAGTTCTTC.

The CDR3 here is CASSEALLRSRYEQYF. CDR3 in DNA: TGTGCCAGCAGTGAGGCCCTTTTGAGGAGTCGGTACGAGCAGTACTTC. This chain uses TRBV6-1 with TRBJ2-7, with D hard to call. V gave up 3 bases and J gave up 4 bases, with 19 bases separating them. This CDR3 is built from 16 residues. Germline V gives CDR1 MNHNS, CDR2 SASEGT.

The CDR3: CATSGPLGDQPQHF. DNA of the CDR3: TGTGCCACCAGTGGGCCATTAGGCGATCAGCCCCAGCATTTT. V gene TRBV24-1 combines with J gene TRBJ1-5; D not certain. Germline V gives CDR1 KGHDR, CDR2 SFDVKD. CDR3 length: 14 residues. The V gene lost 5 bases and the J gene lost 5 bases, with 12 bases spanning the gap.

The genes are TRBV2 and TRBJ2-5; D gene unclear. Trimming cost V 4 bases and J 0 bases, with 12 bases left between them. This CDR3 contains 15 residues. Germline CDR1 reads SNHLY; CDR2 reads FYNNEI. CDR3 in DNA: TGTGCCAGCAGTGCCTCGGATAGGTACCAAGAGACCCAGTACTTC. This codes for CASSASDRYQETQYF.

The DNA for the CDR3 is TGTGCCAGCAGTTTATGGACGACAGGGAGGATTTATGGCTACACCTTC. Protein: CASSLWTTGRIYGYTF. The J gene is TRBJ1-2, the V gene TRBV28; 7 bases map to TRBD1. The V gene end was trimmed by 0 bases and the J gene end by 5 bases; junction bases not matched to a gene: 9. CDR1 and CDR2 from the germline V gene are MDHEN and SYDVKM. This CDR3 is 16 amino acids long.

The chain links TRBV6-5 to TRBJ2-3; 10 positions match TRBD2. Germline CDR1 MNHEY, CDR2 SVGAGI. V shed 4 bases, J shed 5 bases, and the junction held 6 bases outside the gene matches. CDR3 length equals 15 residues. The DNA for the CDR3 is TGTGCCAGCAGTTCCCCCAGGACTAGCGGAGATACGCAGTATTTT. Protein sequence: CASSSPRTSGDTQYF.

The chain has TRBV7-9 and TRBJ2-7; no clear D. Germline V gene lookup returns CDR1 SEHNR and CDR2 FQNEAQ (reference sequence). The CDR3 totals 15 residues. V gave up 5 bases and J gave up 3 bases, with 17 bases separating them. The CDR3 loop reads CASSPPLKNHYEQYF. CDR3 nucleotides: TGTGCCAGCAGCCCCCCCCTTAAAAACCACTACGAGCAGTACTTC.

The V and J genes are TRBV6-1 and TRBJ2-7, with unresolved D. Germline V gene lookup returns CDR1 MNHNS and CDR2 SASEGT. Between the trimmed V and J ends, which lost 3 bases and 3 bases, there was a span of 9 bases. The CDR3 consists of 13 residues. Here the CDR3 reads CASSEATVYEQYV. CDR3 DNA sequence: TGTGCCAGCAGTGAGGCCACAGTCTACGAGCAGTACGTC.

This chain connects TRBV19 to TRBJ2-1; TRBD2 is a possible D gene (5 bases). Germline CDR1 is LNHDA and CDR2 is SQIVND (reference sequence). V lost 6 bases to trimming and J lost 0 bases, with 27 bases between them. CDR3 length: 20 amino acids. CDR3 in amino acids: CASSNLLERSGASSYNEQFF. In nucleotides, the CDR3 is TGTGCCAGTAGCAACCTCCTCGAGAGAAGCGGAGCCAGCTCCTACAATGAGCAGTTCTTC.

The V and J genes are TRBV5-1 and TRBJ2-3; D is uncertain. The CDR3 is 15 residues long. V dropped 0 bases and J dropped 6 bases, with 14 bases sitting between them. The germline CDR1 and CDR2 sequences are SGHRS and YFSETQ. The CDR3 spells CASSLDRADTDTQYF. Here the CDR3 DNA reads TGCGCCAGCAGCTTGGATAGGGCGGATACGGATACGCAGTATTTT. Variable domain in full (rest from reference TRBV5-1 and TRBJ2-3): KAGVTQTPRYLIKTRGQQVTLSCSPISGHRSVSWYQQTPGQGLQFLFEYFSETQRNKGNFPGRFSGRQFSNSRSEMNVSTLELGDSALYLCASSLDRADTDTQYFGPGTRLTVL.

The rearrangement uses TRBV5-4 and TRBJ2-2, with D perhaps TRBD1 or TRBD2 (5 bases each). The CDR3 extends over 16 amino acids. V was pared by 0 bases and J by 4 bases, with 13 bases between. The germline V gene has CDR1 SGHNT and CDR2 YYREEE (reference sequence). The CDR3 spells CASSLVGLGGTGELFF. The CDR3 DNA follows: TGTGCCAGCAGCTTGGTGGGCCTTGGGGGCACCGGGGAGCTGTTTTTT.